Following are 14 T cell receptor beta chains from one sample sequenced in a study of memory CD4+ T cells and cytomegalovirus serostatus. The sort gate was single viable CD3+CD4+CD8-CD45RO+ cells for memory CD4+ T cells. Clones were sequenced by immunoSEQ multiplex PCR, and TCRdb holds only the in-frame ones, with some missing. The repertoire holds around 45,000 clones, over 75% seen once, with approximately 0.6% in the top ten. The sequenced sample was memory CD4+ T cells from blood. These receptors were taken from an adult in good health and CMV-seronegative.

The V and J genes are TRBV6-6 and TRBJ1-5, with no clear D. V was cut by 2 bases and J by 8 bases, with 16 bases left in between. The germline V gene has CDR1 MNHNY and CDR2 SVGAGI (reference sequence). The CDR3 loop spans 15 amino acids. For the CDR3, the DNA is TGTGCCAGCAGTTACCCCCAGGCCGCGGGTGAGCCCCAGCATTTT. As protein: CASSYPQAAGEPQHF.

The chain is built from TRBV7-2 and TRBJ1-1, with D possibly being TRBD1 (5 bases). This CDR3 has 14 residues. The germline gives CDR1 SGHTA, CDR2 FQGNSA. V was trimmed by 6 bases and J by 1 base, leaving 12 bases between them. Here the CDR3 DNA reads TGTGCCAGCAGTAAGACAGCTTCGAACACTGAAGCTTTCTTT. This encodes CASSKTASNTEAFF. Complete variable domain (other parts from reference TRBV7-2 and TRBJ1-1): GAGVSQSPSNKVTEKGKDVELRCDPISGHTALYWYRQSLGQGLEFLIYFQGNSAPDKSGLPSDRFSAERTGGSVSTLTIQRTQQEDSAVYLCASSKTASNTEAFFGQGTRLTVV.

V and J are TRBV12-5 and TRBJ1-6, with D maybe TRBD1 (6 bases). Germline V CDR1 and CDR2: LGHNT, FRNRAP. V lost 1 base and J lost 7, with 11 bases in between. The CDR3 covers 15 residues. This CDR3 is CASGLGTAQNSPLHF. The CDR3 DNA sequence: TGTGCTAGTGGTTTGGGGACAGCCCAAAATTCACCCCTCCACTTT.

This clone was picked up a small number of times. The chain is built from TRBV18 and TRBJ1-1, with D hard to call. Germline loops: CDR1 KGHSH, CDR2 LQKENI. The CDR3 consists of 13 residues. Deletions cut 4 bases from V and 1 base from J, with 7 bases between. The CDR3 sequence is CASSRARNTEAFF. The CDR3 DNA reads TGTGCCAGCTCACGCGCCCGGAACACTGAAGCTTTCTTT. Full variable domain (missing parts from reference TRBV18 and TRBJ1-1): NAGVMQNPRHLVRRRGQEARLRCSPMKGHSHVYWYRQLPEEGLKFMVYLQKENIIDESGMPKERFSAEFPKEGPSILRIQQVVRGDSAAYFCASSRARNTEAFFGQGTRLTVV.

This chain joins TRBV27 and TRBJ2-7; D not certain. Looked up from germline, CDR1 is MNHEY and CDR2 is SMNVEV (reference sequence). The CDR3 is 12 amino acids. With 6 bases removed from V and 6 bases from J, the gap between germline ends came to 12 bases. Written as DNA, the CDR3 is TGTGCCAGCAGCACTTTGGGCAGCGAGCAGTACTTC. This encodes CASSTLGSEQYF.

The gene calls are TRBV7-2 and TRBJ2-5; 7 bases are shared with TRBD1. The V gene end was trimmed by 5 bases and the J gene end by 7 bases; junction bases not matched to a gene: 16. The CDR3 is 16 amino acids. CDR1 is SGHTA and CDR2 is FQGNSA in the germline V gene. The CDR3 is CASSLLFRTGGGTQYF. As DNA, the CDR3 is TGTGCCAGCAGCCTACTTTTTAGGACAGGCGGCGGGACCCAGTACTTC.

This clone was seen a handful of times. The rearrangement uses TRBV15 and TRBJ1-2; TRBD1 matches at 8 bases. Germline trimming cut 5 bases from V and 8 bases from J; bases unmatched to any gene: 4. CDR1 and CDR2 (germline): LNHNV, YYDKDF (reference sequence). The CDR3 totals 12 residues. Here the CDR3 DNA reads TGTGCCACCAGCCAGGACAGGGCCGGCTACACCTTC. Encoded protein: CATSQDRAGYTF. Based on the CDR3 plus reference TRBV15 and TRBJ1-2, the full variable domain is DAMVIQNPRYQVTQFGKPVTLSCSQTLNHNVMYWYQQKSSQAPKLLFHYYDKDFNNEADTPDNFQSRRPNTSFCFLDIRSPGLGDTAMYLCATSQDRAGYTFGSGTRLTVV.

This chain uses TRBV5-1 with TRBJ2-1; 8 bases match TRBD1. The CDR3 runs 12 residues. V trimming: 7 bases; J trimming: 8 bases; junction bases outside the gene matches: 5. Germline CDR1 and CDR2: SGHRS and YFSETQ. CDR3 amino acids: CASRQGSDEQFF. In DNA, the CDR3 is TGCGCCAGCCGACAGGGGTCGGATGAGCAGTTCTTC.

The rearrangement uses TRBV5-1 and TRBJ1-1; no clear D gene. Trimming left V 3 bases short and J 6 bases short, with 12 bases between. Germline CDR1 reads SGHRS; CDR2 reads YFSETQ. The CDR3 loop spans 13 amino acids. The CDR3 sequence is CASSWGNGPEAFF. For the CDR3, the DNA is TGCGCCAGCAGCTGGGGAAATGGCCCTGAAGCTTTCTTT. Filled out from reference TRBV5-1 and TRBJ1-1, the complete variable domain reads KAGVTQTPRYLIKTRGQQVTLSCSPISGHRSVSWYQQTPGQGLQFLFEYFSETQRNKGNFPGRFSGRQFSNSRSEMNVSTLELGDSALYLCASSWGNGPEAFFGQGTRLTVV.

The chain combines TRBV9 with TRBJ2-1; 9 bases are shared with TRBD2. Per germline, CDR1 SGDLS and CDR2 YYNGEE. J gave up 1 base and V 4 bases, and 9 bases lay outside the gene matches. CDR3 length: 17 amino acids. Written as DNA, the CDR3 is TGTGCCAGCAGCCCCAGCGCGGGGGGGCTTTCCTACAATGAGCAGTTCTTC. This sequence encodes CASSPSAGGLSYNEQFF. Full variable domain (missing parts from reference TRBV9 and TRBJ2-1): DSGVTQTPKHLITATGQRVTLRCSPRSGDLSVYWYQQSLDQGLQFLIQYYNGEERAKGNILERFSAQQFPDLHSELNLSSLELGDSALYFCASSPSAGGLSYNEQFFGPGTRLTVL.

This clone occurred once. V is TRBV6-1 and J is TRBJ2-3, with D possibly being TRBD1 or TRBD2 (5 bases each). There are 17 residues in the CDR3. V was trimmed by 2 bases and J by 0 bases, leaving 15 bases between them. Per germline, CDR1 MNHNS and CDR2 SASEGT. CDR3 protein: CASSESIGTSSTDTQYF. Here the CDR3 DNA reads TGTGCCAGCAGTGAATCAATAGGGACGTCTAGCACAGATACGCAGTATTTT.

Remarks on this clone: Additional DNA sequences in this sample encode the identical CDR3. The chain employs TRBV7-2 and TRBJ2-5, with D possibly matching TRBD2 (7 bases). The V gene lost 1 base and the J gene lost 5 bases, with 11 bases spanning the gap. The CDR3 consists of 14 residues. Looked up from germline, CDR1 is SGHTA and CDR2 is FQGNSA. The CDR3 DNA is TGTGCCAGCAGCTTAGTTGCGGGGGCGGAGACCCAGTACTTC. This translates into CASSLVAGAETQYF. Based on the CDR3 plus reference TRBV7-2 and TRBJ2-5, the full variable domain is GAGVSQSPSNKVTEKGKDVELRCDPISGHTALYWYRQSLGQGLEFLIYFQGNSAPDKSGLPSDRFSAERTGGSVSTLTIQRTQQEDSAVYLCASSLVAGAETQYFGPGTRLLVL.

The CDR3 loop is CASSPSGQPYEQYF. For the CDR3, the DNA is TGTGCCAGCTCACCCTCGGGACAGCCTTACGAGCAGTACTTC. The gene calls are TRBV18 and TRBJ2-7; 7 bases match TRBD1. The V segment lost 3 bases and the J segment 4 bases; nucleotides outside the gene matches: 6. Germline lookup yields CDR1 KGHSH and CDR2 LQKENI. CDR3 length equals 14 residues.

The rearrangement uses TRBV5-1 and TRBJ1-1; the match to TRBD1 covers 7 bases. Germline V gives CDR1 SGHRS, CDR2 YFSETQ. J gave up 0 bases and V 4 bases, and 6 bases lay outside the gene matches. This CDR3 region has 15 residues. The CDR3 sequence is CASSPLDRMNTEAFF. As DNA, the CDR3 is TGCGCCAGCAGCCCCCTGGACAGGATGAACACTGAAGCTTTCTTT.